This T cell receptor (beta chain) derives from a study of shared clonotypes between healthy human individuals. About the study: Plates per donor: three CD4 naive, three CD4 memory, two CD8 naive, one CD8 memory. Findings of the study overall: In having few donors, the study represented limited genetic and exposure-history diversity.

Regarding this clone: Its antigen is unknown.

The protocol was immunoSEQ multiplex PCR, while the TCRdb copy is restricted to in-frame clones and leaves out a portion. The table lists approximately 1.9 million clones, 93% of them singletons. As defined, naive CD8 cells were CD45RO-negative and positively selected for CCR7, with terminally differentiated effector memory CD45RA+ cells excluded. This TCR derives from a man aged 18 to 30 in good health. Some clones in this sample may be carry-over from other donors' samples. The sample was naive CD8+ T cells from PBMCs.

The chain's CDR3 is CASSPSDTTYEQYF. DNA of the CDR3: TGTGCCAGCAGCCCGTCGGACACCACCTACGAGCAGTACTTC. This chain joins TRBV6-1 and TRBJ2-7; possibly TRBD1 for D (5 bases). The germline V and J ends were trimmed by 6 bases and 2 bases, with 14 bases remaining between them. Germline CDR1 and CDR2: MNHNS and SASEGT. The CDR3 extends over 14 amino acids.